This T cell receptor (beta chain) was found in a study of cytomegalovirus exposure and HLA in healthy donors. The PCR employed 60 Vbeta primers together with 13 Jbeta primers. Measured with immunoSEQ multiplex PCR; TCRdb has only the in-frame clones, and not every one. The sample lists roughly 100,000 clones; about 71% were seen once. Turning to this clone: The antigen is not known.

Broader study findings: TCR beta chain V- and J-gene trimming was linked, in a later analysis, to a missense variant in DCLRE1C. Later analysis identified several of the most significant clusters that appeared linked to common viral pathogens.

Germline V CDR1 and CDR2: SEHNR, FQNEAQ (reference sequence). The CDR3 is made up of 16 amino acids. V was clipped by 5 bases and J by 0 bases; unmatched bases: 5. The gene calls are TRBV7-9 and TRBJ2-1, with TRBD1 matching over 9 bases. Sequenced sample: PBMCs. The source of this sequence is a woman between 45 and 60 years old in good health and CMV-seronegative. DNA of the CDR3: TGTGCCAGCAGCCCGGGACAGGGCACCTCCTACAATGAGCAGTTCTTC. It encodes CASSPGQGTSYNEQFF.